The subject of this entry is one TCR beta chain. The antigen it binds to is not known. It has no much larger one-base neighbor in the sample; base qualities were not kept. This entry comes from a study of response to subunit inactivated influenza vaccine (dated by TCRdb to the late 2010s). Broadly, across the study: Deep quantitative T cell receptor repertoire profiling was used in the study to track responses to a trivalent subunit inactivated influenza vaccine. The paper's findings and limits, for the study overall: The authors proposed that each seasonal influenza vaccination may bring in only a limited number of new T cells.

CDR1 and CDR2 were assigned from the germline V gene (reference sequence) as DFQATT and SNEGSKA. Including the terminal cysteine and phenylalanine, the CDR3 comprises 13 residues. Only CDR3 DNA remains: 39 bases, in frame from the first base. Unmatched junction bases come to 6, with V trimmed by 6 bases and J by 5 bases. Library preparation was by RT-PCR. Instrument used: Illumina HiSeq 2500. TCRdb reprocessed the public reads (quality trimming at Q25 with fastp, clone calling with MiXCR) and kept in-frame beta chains. Duplicate CDR3 protein sequences are folded into a single record with the most common DNA and genes. This sample gives hundreds of thousands of distinct CDR3 sequences in total; under 20% of them show up just once. The ten top clones hold approximately 10% of the sample.

This material consisted of PBMCs from blood, taken less than 6 days after vaccination. This sequence was found in a man in his fifties who received an inactivated influenza vaccine. Donor details come from another sample of the same person, matched by shared clones. The rearranged segments are TRBV20-1 and TRBJ2-1; TRBD2 aligns with 8 central bases. The nucleotides are TGCAGTGCCCCTTCGGGGGGGGACAATGAGCAGTTCTTC. Its amino acids are CSAPSGGDNEQFF.